One and the same sample provided the 23 T cell receptor beta chains below, sequenced in a study of immune evolution from preneoplasia to lung adenocarcinoma. Profiling relied on immunoSEQ multiplex PCR, and the TCRdb table lists in-frame clones only, not all of them. Altogether 20,000 or so clones are present, 60% to 80% being singletons, with the ten largest covering roughly 5.9%. Sequenced material: FFPE invasive lung adenocarcinoma tissue. The receptors here all came from a person between 60 and 70 years old with lung adenocarcinoma.

This clone occurred once. The rearrangement links TRBV4-2 to TRBJ1-3; no reliable D call. The CDR3 totals 17 residues. V lost 0 bases and J 1 base, leaving 13 bases between the germline ends. Looked up from germline, CDR1 is LGHNA and CDR2 is YNFKEQ. CDR3 nucleotides: TGTGCCAGCAGCCAAGATTTTTTACCGCAGTCTGGAAACACCATATATTTT. Protein: CASSQDFLPQSGNTIYF.

The V call is TRBV28, the J call TRBJ1-5, with 7 positions matching TRBD1. The CDR3 sequence is 13 residues long. The ends lost 8 bases at V and 5 bases at J; junction bases unmatched: 6. The germline V gene has CDR1 MDHEN and CDR2 SYDVKM. CDR3 in DNA: TGTGCCAGCCTCCGGACAGGTCATCAGCCCCAGCATTTT. Its translation is CASLRTGHQPQHF.

The chain recombines TRBV6-5 with TRBJ2-7, with TRBD1 matching 7 bases. With V trimmed by 5 bases and J by 2 bases, 6 bases remained unmatched. CDR3 size: 14 residues. Germline V gene data show CDR1 as MNHEY and CDR2 as SVGAGI. The CDR3 loop is CASSRTGPPYEQYF. In DNA, the CDR3 is TGTGCCAGCAGTCGGACAGGACCCCCCTACGAGCAGTACTTC.

CDR3 bases: TGTGCCAGCAGTGATATGCGGGAGGACCACCCAGATACGCAGTATTTT. It translates to CASSDMREDHPDTQYF. The gene calls are TRBV2 and TRBJ2-3; 8 bases agree with TRBD2. The V gene's germline CDR1 is SNHLY and CDR2 FYNNEI. Trimming cost V 3 bases and J 4 bases; bases outside gene matches: 9. The length of the CDR3 is 16 residues.

This chain joins TRBV5-1 and TRBJ2-6; D might be TRBD1 (6 bases). Germline V gives CDR1 SGHRS, CDR2 YFSETQ. The V gene lost 1 base and the J gene lost 2 bases, with 10 bases spanning the gap. The CDR3 has 16 residues. The CDR3 DNA follows: TGCGCCAGCAGCTTGCAGGGGTTCCCTGGGGCCAACGTCCTGACTTTC. Translation gives CASSLQGFPGANVLTF.

Remarks on this clone: This specimen includes other DNA sequences encoding the same CDR3. The chain uses TRBV29-1 and TRBJ2-1; D is undetermined. The V gene's germline CDR1 is SQVTM and CDR2 ANQGSEA. The CDR3 contains 9 residues. Trimming shortened V by 6 bases and J by 9 bases, and 6 bases separated the two germline ends. CDR3 coding DNA: TGCAGCGTAGGATTTGAGCAGTTCTTC. Translation gives CSVGFEQFF.

The gene calls are TRBV6-4 and TRBJ1-4; TRBD1 matches 7 bases. Germline V gene sequence: CDR1 MRHNA, CDR2 SNTAGT. V gave up 5 bases and J gave up 7 bases; unmatched junction bases: 10. CDR3 length: 15 amino acids. The DNA of the CDR3 is TGTGCCAGCAGTCGGCGAGACAGGGAGGGTGAAAAACTGTTTTTT. Translation: CASSRRDREGEKLFF.

The chain carries TRBV10-3 and TRBJ2-3; 8 nucleotides align to TRBD1. Germline assignment: CDR1 ENHRY and CDR2 SYGVKD. This CDR3 region has 14 residues. V trimming: 6 bases; J trimming: 2 bases; junction bases outside the gene matches: 4. The CDR3 DNA follows: TGTGCCATCAGCGGACAGGGATTCACAGATACGCAGTATTTT. Translating it yields CAISGQGFTDTQYF.

Note on this clone: This sample also contains other DNA sequences that code for the same CDR3. The rearrangement uses TRBV2 and TRBJ1-6; D unclear. Deletions cut 4 bases from V and 4 bases from J, with 5 bases between. Germline V gene data show CDR1 as SNHLY and CDR2 as FYNNEI. The CDR3 is made up of 13 amino acids. The CDR3 nucleotides are TGTGCCAGCAGTGGTGATTATAATTCACCCCTCCACTTT. Translation gives CASSGDYNSPLHF.

The V call is TRBV28, the J call TRBJ2-1; 12 nucleotides align to TRBD1. The CDR3 runs to 15 residues. With V trimmed by 4 bases and J by 15 bases, 13 bases remained unmatched. CDR1 and CDR2 from the germline V gene are MDHEN and SYDVKM. CDR3 DNA: TGTGCCAGCAGTTATCTACAGGGGACAGGGGGCGATCGGTTCTTC. Its protein product is CASSYLQGTGGDRFF.

This clone was seen only a few times. The chain's CDR3 is CASSQDWARDPDGYTF. In DNA, the CDR3 is TGTGCCAGCAGCCAAGATTGGGCCAGGGACCCCGATGGCTACACCTTC. V usage is TRBV14 and J usage is TRBJ1-2; a weak D match, TRBD1 (5 bases). Trimming left V 0 bases short and J 6 bases short, with 17 bases between. CDR3 length equals 16 residues. Germline V CDR1 and CDR2: SGHDN, FVKESK.

This chain connects TRBV18 to TRBJ2-2; a possible D gene is TRBD2 (6 bases). Germline CDR1 is KGHSH and CDR2 is LQKENI. The CDR3 sequence is 16 residues long. Trimming pared 0 bases from V and 0 bases from J, leaving 8 bases between. This CDR3 reads CASSPPGLSNTGELFF. The CDR3 DNA reads as TGTGCCAGCTCACCACCGGGACTCTCGAACACCGGGGAGCTGTTTTTT.

The count of this clone is one. J is TRBJ2-1 and V is TRBV19; possible D gene TRBD1, 6 bases. This CDR3 comprises 12 residues. Germline assignment: CDR1 LNHDA and CDR2 SQIVND (reference sequence). Trimming took off 11 bases at V and 6 bases at J, with 14 bases between the two ends. The CDR3 region is CAASRGLNEQFF. CDR3 in DNA: TGTGCCGCCTCCAGGGGTCTCAATGAGCAGTTCTTC.

The rearrangement links TRBV5-1 to TRBJ1-2; perhaps TRBD1 as D (6 bases). The CDR3 totals 15 residues. Germline V gene data show CDR1 as SGHRS and CDR2 as YFSETQ. Trimming removed 2 bases at V and 0 bases at J, with 11 bases between. In DNA form, the CDR3 reads TGCGCCAGCAGCTTCGGCAGGGGAGCTAACTATGGCTACACCTTC. Its protein product is CASSFGRGANYGYTF.

J is TRBJ2-5 and V is TRBV6-1; D might be TRBD1 or TRBD2, each matching 5 bases. CDR1 is MNHNS, CDR2 SASEGT, per germline. With 5 bases removed from V and 2 bases from J, the gap between germline ends came to 15 bases. CDR3 length: 15 amino acids. The CDR3 loop reads CASSRGQQTQETQYF. The CDR3 DNA follows: TGTGCCAGCAGTCGGGGCCAACAAACGCAAGAGACCCAGTACTTC.

This clone was seen a single time. This rearrangement joins TRBV14 to TRBJ2-4; D unresolved. Germline V gene lookup returns CDR1 SGHDN and CDR2 FVKESK. The ends were cut back, 5 bases at V and 0 bases at J, with 8 bases in the middle. This CDR3 has 14 amino acids. CDR3 protein: CASSSSLAKNIQYF. CDR3 nucleotide sequence: TGTGCCAGCAGCTCCTCCTTAGCCAAAAACATTCAGTACTTC.

This chain joins TRBV6-4 and TRBJ2-2; the D gene is possibly TRBD2 (6 bases). V gave up 0 bases and J gave up 4 bases, with 9 bases separating them. The CDR3 has 15 residues. Germline CDR1 MRHNA, CDR2 SNTAGT. The CDR3 DNA sequence: TGTGCCAGCAGTGACTCTCAGGGAGGCACCGGGGAGCTGTTTTTT. Residues: CASSDSQGGTGELFF.

This chain joins TRBV5-1 and TRBJ2-5, with TRBD1 matching over 7 bases. This CDR3 is 15 amino acids long. CDR1 and CDR2 (germline): SGHRS, YFSETQ. V shed 4 bases and J 2 bases; nucleotides not matched to a gene: 8. The CDR3 coding sequence is TGCGCCAGCAGCAGTTTGACAGGGAGTCAAGAGACCCAGTACTTC. It codes for CASSSLTGSQETQYF.

The chain uses TRBV7-8 and TRBJ2-7; no clear D. V was shortened by 1 base and J by 0 bases, with 13 bases between the two germline ends. This CDR3 is 16 amino acids long. CDR1 is SGHVS and CDR2 is FQNEAQ in the germline V gene. CDR3: CASSLEYGGFSYEQYF. In nucleotides, the CDR3 is TGTGCCAGCAGCTTAGAGTATGGCGGCTTCTCCTACGAGCAGTACTTC.

The J gene is TRBJ2-7, the V gene TRBV18; D gene uncertain. The germline CDR1 and CDR2 sequences are KGHSH and LQKENI. This CDR3 has 13 residues. V shed 3 bases and J shed 2 bases, with 8 bases lying between them. The CDR3 protein is CASSPGLPYEQYF. The CDR3 coding sequence is TGTGCCAGCTCACCCGGGCTCCCCTACGAGCAGTACTTC.

This clone was detected once. The chain carries TRBV6-1 and TRBJ2-1, with 9 nucleotides matching TRBD2. From germline, CDR1 is MNHNS and CDR2 SASEGT. This CDR3 is built from 14 residues. The V gene end was trimmed by 10 bases and the J gene end by 3 bases; junction bases not matched to a gene: 7. Here the CDR3 reads CATRIAGVYNEQFF. The CDR3 DNA reads TGTGCCACCCGAATAGCGGGAGTCTACAATGAGCAGTTCTTC.

The chain has TRBV4-2 and TRBJ2-5; the D gene is possibly TRBD2 (6 bases). Trimming pared 4 bases from V and 5 bases from J, leaving 17 bases between. The CDR3 covers 15 residues. Germline values: CDR1 LGHNA, CDR2 YNFKEQ. The CDR3 DNA sequence: TGTGCCAGCAGCCCAGGCAGGGCGGAGGGGGAGACCCAGTACTTC. It codes for CASSPGRAEGETQYF.

V is TRBV2 and J is TRBJ1-1; D gene ambiguous. This CDR3 region has 14 residues. V lost 4 bases, J lost 0 bases, and 9 bases lay in between. Germline CDR1 is SNHLY and CDR2 is FYNNEI. The CDR3 loop is CASSAGPMNTEAFF. For the CDR3, the DNA is TGTGCCAGCAGTGCGGGCCCCATGAACACTGAAGCTTTCTTT.